This T cell receptor beta chain was recovered during a study of control samples from healthy donors and cancer patients. The CDR3 is 11 residues long. V was trimmed by 8 bases and J by 3 bases, leaving 7 bases between them. CDR1 MDHEN and CDR2 SYDVKM come from the germline V gene. Method: immunoSEQ multiplex PCR; TCRdb's copy keeps in-frame clones and lacks some. This sample has about 110,000 clones, with roughly 92% found just once. This TCR was sampled from a woman in her late teens or twenties in good health. The source material was blood. The chain links TRBV28 to TRBJ2-5; D not resolved. The CDR3 DNA sequence: TGTGCCAGCTCTCAGGAAGAGACCCAGTACTTC. It is translated as CASSQEETQYF.